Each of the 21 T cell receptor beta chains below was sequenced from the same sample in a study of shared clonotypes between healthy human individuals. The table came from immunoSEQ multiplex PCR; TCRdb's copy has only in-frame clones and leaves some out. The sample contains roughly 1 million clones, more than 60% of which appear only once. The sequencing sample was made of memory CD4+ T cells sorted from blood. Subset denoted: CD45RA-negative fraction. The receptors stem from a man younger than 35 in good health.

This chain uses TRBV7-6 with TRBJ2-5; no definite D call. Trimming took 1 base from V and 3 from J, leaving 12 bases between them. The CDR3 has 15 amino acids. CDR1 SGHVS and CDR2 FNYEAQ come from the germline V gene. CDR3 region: CASSLGGRREETQYF. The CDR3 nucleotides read TGTGCCAGCAGCTTAGGGGGTCGGAGAGAAGAGACCCAGTACTTC.

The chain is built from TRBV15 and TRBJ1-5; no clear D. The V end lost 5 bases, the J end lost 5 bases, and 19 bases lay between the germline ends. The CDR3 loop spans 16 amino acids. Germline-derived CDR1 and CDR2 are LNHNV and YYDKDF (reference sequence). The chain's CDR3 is CATSEHRIAIDQPQHF. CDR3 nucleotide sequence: TGTGCCACCAGCGAACACCGTATCGCGATTGATCAGCCCCAGCATTTT.

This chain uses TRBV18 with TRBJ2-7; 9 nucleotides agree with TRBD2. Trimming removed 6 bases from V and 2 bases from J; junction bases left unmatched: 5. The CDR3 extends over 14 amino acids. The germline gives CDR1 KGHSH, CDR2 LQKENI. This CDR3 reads CASSTSGGPYEQYF. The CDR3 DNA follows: TGTGCCAGCTCTACCAGCGGGGGGCCCTACGAGCAGTACTTC.

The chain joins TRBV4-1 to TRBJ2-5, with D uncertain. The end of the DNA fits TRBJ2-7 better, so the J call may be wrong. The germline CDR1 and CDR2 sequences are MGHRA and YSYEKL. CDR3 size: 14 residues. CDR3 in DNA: TGCGCCAGCAGCCAAGCACTAAATGACTACGAGCAGTACTTC. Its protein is CASSQALNDYEQYF.

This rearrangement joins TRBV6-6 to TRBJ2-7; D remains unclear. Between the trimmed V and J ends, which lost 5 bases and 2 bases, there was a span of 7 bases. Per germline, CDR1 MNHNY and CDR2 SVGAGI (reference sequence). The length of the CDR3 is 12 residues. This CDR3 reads CASSADAYEQYF. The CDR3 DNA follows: TGTGCCAGCAGTGCGGATGCCTACGAGCAGTACTTC.

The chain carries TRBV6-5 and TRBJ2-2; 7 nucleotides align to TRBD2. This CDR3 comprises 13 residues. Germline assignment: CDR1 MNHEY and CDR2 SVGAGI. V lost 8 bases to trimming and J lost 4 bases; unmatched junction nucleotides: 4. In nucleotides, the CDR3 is TGTGCCAGCCAGCGGGGACCCACCGGGGAGCTGTTTTTT. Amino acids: CASQRGPTGELFF.

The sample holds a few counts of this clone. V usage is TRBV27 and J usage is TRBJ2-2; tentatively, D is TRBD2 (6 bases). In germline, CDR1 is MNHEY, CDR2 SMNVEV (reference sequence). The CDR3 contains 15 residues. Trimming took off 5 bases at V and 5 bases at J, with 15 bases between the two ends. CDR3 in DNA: TGTGCCAGCAGTCCGACTAGTGTTAGTACCGGGGAGCTGTTTTTT. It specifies CASSPTSVSTGELFF.

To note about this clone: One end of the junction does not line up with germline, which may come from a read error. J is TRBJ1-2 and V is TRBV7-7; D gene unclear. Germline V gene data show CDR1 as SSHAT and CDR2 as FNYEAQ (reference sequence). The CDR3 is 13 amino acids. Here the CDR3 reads CASSLVLGTGLTF. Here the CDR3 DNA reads TGTGCTAGCAGCTTAGTTTTGGGCACGGGTCTCACCTTC.

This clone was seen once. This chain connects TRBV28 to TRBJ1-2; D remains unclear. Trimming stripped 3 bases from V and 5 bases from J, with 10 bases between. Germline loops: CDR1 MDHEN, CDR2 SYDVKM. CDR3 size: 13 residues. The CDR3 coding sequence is TGTGCCAGCAGTTTTAATTCTGGTTATGGCTACACCTTC. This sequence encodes CASSFNSGYGYTF.

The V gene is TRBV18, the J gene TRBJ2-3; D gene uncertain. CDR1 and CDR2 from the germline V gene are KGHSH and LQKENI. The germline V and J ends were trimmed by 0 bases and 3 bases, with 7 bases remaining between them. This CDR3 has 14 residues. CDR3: CASSPPLLTDTQYF. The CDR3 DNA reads TGTGCCAGCTCACCACCGCTATTAACAGATACGCAGTATTTT.

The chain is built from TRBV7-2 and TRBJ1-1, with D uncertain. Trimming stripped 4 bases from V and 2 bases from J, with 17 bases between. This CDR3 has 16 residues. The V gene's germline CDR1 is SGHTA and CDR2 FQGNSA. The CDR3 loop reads CASSSHGSGINTEAFF. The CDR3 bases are TGTGCCAGCAGCTCCCATGGCAGCGGGATCAACACTGAAGCTTTCTTT.

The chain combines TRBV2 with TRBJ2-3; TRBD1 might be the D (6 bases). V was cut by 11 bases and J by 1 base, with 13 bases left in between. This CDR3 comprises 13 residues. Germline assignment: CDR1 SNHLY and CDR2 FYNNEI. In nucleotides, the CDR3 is TGTGCCGGCACGGGACAAGGCACAGATACGCAGTATTTT. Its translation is CAGTGQGTDTQYF.

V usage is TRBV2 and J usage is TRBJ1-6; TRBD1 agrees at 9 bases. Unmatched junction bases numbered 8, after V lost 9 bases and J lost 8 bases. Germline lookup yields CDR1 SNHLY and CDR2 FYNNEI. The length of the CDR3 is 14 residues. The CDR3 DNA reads TGTGCCAGTCCCGGGGACAGGGAATATTCACCCCTCCACTTT. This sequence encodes CASPGDREYSPLHF. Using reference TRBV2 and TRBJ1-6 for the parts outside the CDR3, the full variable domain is EPEVTQTPSHQVTQMGQEVILRCVPISNHLYFYWYRQILGQKVEFLVSFYNNEISEKSEIFDDQFSVERPDGSNFTLKIRSTKLEDSAMYFCASPGDREYSPLHFGNGTRLTVT.

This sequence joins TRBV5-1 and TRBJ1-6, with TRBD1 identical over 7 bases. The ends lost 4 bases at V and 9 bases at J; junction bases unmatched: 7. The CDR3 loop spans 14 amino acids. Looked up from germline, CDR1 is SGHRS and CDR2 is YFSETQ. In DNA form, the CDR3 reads TGCGCCAGCAGCCTTGGACAGGACGGTTCACCCCTCCACTTT. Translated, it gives CASSLGQDGSPLHF.

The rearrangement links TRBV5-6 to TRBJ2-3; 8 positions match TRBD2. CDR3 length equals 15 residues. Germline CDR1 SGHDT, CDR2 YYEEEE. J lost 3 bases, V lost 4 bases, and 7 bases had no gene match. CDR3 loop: CASSRPSGRTDTQYF. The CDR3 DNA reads TGTGCCAGCAGCCGGCCGAGCGGGAGAACAGATACGCAGTATTTT.

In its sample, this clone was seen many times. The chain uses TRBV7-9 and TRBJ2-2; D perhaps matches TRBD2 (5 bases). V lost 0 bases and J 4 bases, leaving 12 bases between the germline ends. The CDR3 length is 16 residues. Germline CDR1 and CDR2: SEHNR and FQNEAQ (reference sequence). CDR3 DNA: TGTGCCAGCAGCTTAGCGGGAGTCTTAAGCACCGGGGAGCTGTTTTTT. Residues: CASSLAGVLSTGELFF. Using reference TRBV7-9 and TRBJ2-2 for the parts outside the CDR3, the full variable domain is DTGVSQNPRHKITKRGQNVTFRCDPISEHNRLYWYRQTLGQGPEFLTYFQNEAQLEKSRLLSDRFSAERPKGSFSTLEIQRTEQGDSAMYLCASSLAGVLSTGELFFGEGSRLTVL.

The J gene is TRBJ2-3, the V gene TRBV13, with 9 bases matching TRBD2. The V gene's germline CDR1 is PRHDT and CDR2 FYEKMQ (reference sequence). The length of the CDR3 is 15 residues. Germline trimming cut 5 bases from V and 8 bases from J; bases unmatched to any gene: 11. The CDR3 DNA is TGTGCCAGCAGCCTTAGCGGGGGCGGGCAGGGTACGCAGTATTTT. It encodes CASSLSGGGQGTQYF.

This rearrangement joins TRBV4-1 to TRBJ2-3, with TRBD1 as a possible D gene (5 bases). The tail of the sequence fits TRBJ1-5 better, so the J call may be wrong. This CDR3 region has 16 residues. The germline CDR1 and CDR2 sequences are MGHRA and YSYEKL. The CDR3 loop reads CASSQGGGAYTDTQHF. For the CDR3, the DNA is TGCGCCAGCAGCCAGGGTGGTGGGGCCTACACAGATACGCAGCATTTT.

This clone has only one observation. The CDR3 DNA sequence: TGTGCCTGGAGTGACGGAGGGGGCAGTGAAAAACTGTTTTTT. Translation: CAWSDGGGSEKLFF. The V call is TRBV30, the J call TRBJ1-4; 7 positions agree with TRBD1. J was trimmed by 7 bases and V by 1 base; bases with no gene match: 6. The CDR3 is made up of 14 amino acids. CDR1 and CDR2 from the germline V gene are GTSNPN and SVGIG (reference sequence).

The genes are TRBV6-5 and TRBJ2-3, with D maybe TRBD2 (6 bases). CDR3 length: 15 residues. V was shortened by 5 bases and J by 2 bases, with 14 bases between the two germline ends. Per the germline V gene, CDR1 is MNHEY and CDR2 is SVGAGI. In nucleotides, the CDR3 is TGTGCCAGCAGTCCCGGGACTCTATTCACAGATACGCAGTATTTT. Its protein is CASSPGTLFTDTQYF.

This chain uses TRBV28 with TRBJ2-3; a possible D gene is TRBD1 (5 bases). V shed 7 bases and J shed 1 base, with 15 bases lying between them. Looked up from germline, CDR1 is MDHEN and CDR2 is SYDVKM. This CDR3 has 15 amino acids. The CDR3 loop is CASKQAPARTDTQYF. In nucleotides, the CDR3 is TGTGCCAGCAAACAGGCCCCAGCCCGCACAGATACGCAGTATTTT.